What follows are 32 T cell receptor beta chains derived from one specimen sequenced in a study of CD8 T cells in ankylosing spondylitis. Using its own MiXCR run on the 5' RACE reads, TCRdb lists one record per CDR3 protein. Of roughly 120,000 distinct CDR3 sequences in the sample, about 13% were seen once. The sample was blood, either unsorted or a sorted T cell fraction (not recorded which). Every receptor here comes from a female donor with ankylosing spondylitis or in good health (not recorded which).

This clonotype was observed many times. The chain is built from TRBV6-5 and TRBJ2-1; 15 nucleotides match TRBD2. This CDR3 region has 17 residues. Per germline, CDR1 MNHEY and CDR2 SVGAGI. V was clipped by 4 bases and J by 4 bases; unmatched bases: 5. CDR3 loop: CASSWTSGGAPYNEQFF. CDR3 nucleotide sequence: TGTGCCAGCAGTTGGACTAGCGGGGGGGCCCCGTACAATGAGCAGTTCTTC.

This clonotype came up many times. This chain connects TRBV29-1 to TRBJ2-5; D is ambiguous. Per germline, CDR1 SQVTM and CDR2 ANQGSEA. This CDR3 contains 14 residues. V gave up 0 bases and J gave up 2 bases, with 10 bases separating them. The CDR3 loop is CSVEDLGEQETQYF. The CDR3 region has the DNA TGCAGCGTTGAAGATCTGGGTGAACAAGAGACCCAGTACTTC. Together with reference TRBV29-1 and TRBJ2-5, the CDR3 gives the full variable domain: SAVISQKPSRDICQRGTSLTIQCQVDSQVTMMFWYRQQPGQSLTLIATANQGSEATYESGFVIDKFPISRPNLTFSTLTVSNMSPEDSSIYLCSVEDLGEQETQYFGPGTRLLVL.

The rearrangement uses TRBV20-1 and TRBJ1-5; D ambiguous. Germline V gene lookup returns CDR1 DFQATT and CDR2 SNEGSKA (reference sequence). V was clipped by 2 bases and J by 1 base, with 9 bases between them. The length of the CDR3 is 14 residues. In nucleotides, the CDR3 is TGCAGTGCTAGACCCACAGCAAGCAATCAGCCCCAGCATTTT. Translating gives CSARPTASNQPQHF.

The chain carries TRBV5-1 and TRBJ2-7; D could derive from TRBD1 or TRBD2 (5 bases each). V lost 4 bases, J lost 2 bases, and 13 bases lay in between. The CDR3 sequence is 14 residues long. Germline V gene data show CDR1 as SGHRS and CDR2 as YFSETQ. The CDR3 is CASSPEVGAYEQYF. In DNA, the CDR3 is TGCGCCAGCAGCCCGGAGGTAGGGGCCTACGAGCAGTACTTC.

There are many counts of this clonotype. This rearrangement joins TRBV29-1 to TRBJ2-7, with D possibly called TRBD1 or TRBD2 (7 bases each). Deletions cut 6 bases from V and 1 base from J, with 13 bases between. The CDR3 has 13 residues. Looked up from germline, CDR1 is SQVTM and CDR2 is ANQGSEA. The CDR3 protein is CSVREGASYEQYF. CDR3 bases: TGCAGCGTGAGGGAGGGGGCTTCCTACGAGCAGTACTTC.

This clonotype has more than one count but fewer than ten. As DNA, the CDR3 is TGTGCCAGCTCACTACTGACTAGCACAGATACGCAGTATTTT. Its protein product is CASSLLTSTDTQYF. The chain couples TRBV18 to TRBJ2-3; no reliable D call. CDR1 KGHSH and CDR2 LQKENI come from the germline V gene. This CDR3 has 14 amino acids. The V end lost 4 bases, the J end lost 0 bases, and 8 bases lay between the germline ends.

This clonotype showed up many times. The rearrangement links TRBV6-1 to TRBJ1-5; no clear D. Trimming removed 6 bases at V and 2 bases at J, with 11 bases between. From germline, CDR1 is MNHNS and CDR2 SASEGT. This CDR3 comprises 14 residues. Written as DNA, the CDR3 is TGTGCCAGCAGGACTAAGATGGGCAATCAGCCCCAGCATTTT. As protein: CASRTKMGNQPQHF.

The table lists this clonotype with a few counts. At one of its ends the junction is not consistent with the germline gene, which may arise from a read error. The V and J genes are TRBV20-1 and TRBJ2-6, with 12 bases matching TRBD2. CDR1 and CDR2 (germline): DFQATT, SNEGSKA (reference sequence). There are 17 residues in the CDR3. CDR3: CSAGELAGGSGANVLTF. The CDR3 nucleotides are TGCAGTGCTGGAGAACTAGCGGGGGGATCTGGGGCCAACGTCCTGACTTTC.

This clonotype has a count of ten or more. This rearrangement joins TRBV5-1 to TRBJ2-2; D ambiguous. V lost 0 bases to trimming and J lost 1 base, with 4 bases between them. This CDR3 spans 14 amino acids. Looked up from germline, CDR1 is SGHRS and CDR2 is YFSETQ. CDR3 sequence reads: CASSLGLNTGELFF. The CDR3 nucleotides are TGCGCCAGCAGCTTGGGCCTGAACACCGGGGAGCTGTTTTTT.

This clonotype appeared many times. CDR3: CASSSQASNQPQHF. CDR3 nucleotides: TGTGCCAGCAGCTCACAGGCAAGCAATCAGCCCCAGCATTTT. The chain uses TRBV7-9 and TRBJ1-5; TRBD1 is a possible D gene (5 bases). Trimming cost V 4 bases and J 1 base, with 8 bases left between them. Germline assignment: CDR1 SEHNR and CDR2 FQNEAQ (reference sequence). This CDR3 has 14 residues.

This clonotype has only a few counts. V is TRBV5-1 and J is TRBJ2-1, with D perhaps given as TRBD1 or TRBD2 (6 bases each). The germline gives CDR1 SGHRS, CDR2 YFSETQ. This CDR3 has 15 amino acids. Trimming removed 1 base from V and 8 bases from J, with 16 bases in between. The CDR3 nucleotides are TGCGCCAGCAGCTTGAGAGGGGGGCTATTGGATGAGCAGTTCTTC. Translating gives CASSLRGGLLDEQFF.

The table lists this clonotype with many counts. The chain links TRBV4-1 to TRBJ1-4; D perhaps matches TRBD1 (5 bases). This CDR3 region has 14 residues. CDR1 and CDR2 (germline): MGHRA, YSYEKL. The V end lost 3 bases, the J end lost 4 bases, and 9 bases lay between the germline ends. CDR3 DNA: TGCGCCAGCAGCCACGGGGCAGATAATGAAAAACTGTTTTTT. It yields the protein CASSHGADNEKLFF.

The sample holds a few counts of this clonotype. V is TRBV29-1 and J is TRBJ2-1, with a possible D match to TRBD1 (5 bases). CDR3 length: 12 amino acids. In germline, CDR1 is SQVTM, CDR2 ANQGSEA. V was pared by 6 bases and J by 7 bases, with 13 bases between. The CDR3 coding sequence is TGCAGCGTCGGACAAAACAGGAATGAGCAGTTCTTC. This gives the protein CSVGQNRNEQFF.

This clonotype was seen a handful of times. The CDR3 loop reads CASSQRISYNEQFF. As DNA, the CDR3 is TGTGCCAGCAGCCAAAGGATCTCCTACAATGAGCAGTTCTTC. The chain carries TRBV14 and TRBJ2-1; D is unclear. Germline V CDR1 and CDR2: SGHDN, FVKESK. V gave up 2 bases and J gave up 0 bases, with 5 bases separating them. The CDR3 loop spans 14 amino acids.

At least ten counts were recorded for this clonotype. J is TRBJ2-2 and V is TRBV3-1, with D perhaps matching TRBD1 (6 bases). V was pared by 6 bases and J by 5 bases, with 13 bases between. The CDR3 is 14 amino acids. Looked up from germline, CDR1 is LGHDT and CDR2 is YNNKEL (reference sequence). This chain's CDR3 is CASRTSTGTGELFF. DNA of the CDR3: TGTGCCAGCAGAACCTCCACAGGGACCGGGGAGCTGTTTTTT.

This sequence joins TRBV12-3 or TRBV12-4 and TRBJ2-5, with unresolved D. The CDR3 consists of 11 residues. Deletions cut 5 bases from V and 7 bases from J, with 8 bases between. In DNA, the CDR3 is TGTGCCAGCAGTCCCAAGGTGACCCAGTACTTC. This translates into CASSPKVTQYF.

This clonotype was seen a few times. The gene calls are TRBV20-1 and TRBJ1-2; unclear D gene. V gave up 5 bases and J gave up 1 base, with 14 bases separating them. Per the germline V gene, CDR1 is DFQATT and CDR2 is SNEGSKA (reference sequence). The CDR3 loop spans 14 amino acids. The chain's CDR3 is CSAFTRDYNYGYTF. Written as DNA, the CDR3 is TGCAGTGCTTTCACACGAGACTATAACTATGGCTACACCTTC.

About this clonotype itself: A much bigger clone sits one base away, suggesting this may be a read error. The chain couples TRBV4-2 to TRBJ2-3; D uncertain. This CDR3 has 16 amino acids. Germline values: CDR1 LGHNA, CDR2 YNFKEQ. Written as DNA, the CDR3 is TGTGCCGGCAGCCAAGTTAGGGCCAGAGAGGCAGATACGCAGTATTTT. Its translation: CAGSQVRAREADTQYF.

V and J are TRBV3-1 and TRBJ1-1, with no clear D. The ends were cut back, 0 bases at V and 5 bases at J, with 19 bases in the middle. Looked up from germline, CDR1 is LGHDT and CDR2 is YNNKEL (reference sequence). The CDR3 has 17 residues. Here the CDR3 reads CASSQEKVRGGPTEAFF. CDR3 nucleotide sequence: TGTGCCAGCAGCCAAGAGAAAGTACGGGGAGGTCCTACTGAAGCTTTCTTT.

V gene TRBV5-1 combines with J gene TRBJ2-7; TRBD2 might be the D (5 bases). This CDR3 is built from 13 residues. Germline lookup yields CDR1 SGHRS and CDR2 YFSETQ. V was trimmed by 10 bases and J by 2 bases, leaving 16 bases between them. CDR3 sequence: CALESTEAYEQYF. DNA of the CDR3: TGCGCCCTAGAGAGCACGGAGGCCTACGAGCAGTACTTC.

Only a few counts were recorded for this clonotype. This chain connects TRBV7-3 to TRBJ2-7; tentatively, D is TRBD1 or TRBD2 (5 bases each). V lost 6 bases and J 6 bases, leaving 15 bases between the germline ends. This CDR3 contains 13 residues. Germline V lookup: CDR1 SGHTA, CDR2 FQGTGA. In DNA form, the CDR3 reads TGTGCCAGCAGTTTTATCGAGGGGAGCGAGCAGTACTTC. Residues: CASSFIEGSEQYF. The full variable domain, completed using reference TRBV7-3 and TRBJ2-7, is GAGVSQTPSNKVTEKGKYVELRCDPISGHTALYWYRQSLGQGPEFLIYFQGTGAADDSGLPNDRFFAVRPEGSVSTLKIQRTERGDSAVYLCASSFIEGSEQYFGPGTRLTVT.

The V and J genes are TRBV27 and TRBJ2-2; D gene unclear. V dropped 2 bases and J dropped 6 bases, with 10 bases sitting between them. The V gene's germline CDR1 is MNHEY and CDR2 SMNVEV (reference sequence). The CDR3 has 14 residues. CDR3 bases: TGTGCCAGCAGTTTAAGACAAAGGGCCGGGGAGCTGTTTTTT. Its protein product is CASSLRQRAGELFF.

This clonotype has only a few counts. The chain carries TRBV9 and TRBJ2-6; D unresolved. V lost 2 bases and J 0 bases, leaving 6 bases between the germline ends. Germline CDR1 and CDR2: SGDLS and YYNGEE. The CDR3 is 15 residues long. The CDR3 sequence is CASSVAFSGANVLTF. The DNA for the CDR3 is TGTGCCAGCAGCGTGGCGTTCTCTGGGGCCAACGTCCTGACTTTC.

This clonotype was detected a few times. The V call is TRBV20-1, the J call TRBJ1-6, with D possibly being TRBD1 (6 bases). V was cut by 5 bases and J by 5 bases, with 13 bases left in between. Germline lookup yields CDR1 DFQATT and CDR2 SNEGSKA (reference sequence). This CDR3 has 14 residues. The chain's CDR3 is CSASTGFDNSPLHF. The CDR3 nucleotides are TGCAGTGCTTCCACAGGGTTTGATAATTCACCCCTCCACTTT.

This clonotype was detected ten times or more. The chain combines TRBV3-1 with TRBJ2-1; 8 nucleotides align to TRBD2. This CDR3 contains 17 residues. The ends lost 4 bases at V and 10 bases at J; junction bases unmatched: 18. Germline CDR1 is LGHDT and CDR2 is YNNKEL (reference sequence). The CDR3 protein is CASSPGAGRANEGEQFF. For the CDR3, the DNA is TGTGCCAGCAGCCCTGGGGCCGGGAGGGCCAACGAAGGAGAGCAGTTCTTC.

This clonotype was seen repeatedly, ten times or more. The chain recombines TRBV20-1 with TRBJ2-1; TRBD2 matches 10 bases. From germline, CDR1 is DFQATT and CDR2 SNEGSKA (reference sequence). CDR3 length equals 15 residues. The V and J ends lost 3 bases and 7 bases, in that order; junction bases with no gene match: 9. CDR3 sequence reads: CSASRLAGGNNEQFF. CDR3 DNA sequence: TGCAGTGCTAGTCGGTTAGCGGGGGGCAATAATGAGCAGTTCTTC.

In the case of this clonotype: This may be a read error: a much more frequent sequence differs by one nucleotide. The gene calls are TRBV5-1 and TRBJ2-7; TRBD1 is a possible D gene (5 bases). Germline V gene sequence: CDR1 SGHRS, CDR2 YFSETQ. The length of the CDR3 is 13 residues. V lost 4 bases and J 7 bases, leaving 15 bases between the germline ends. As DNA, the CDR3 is TGCGCCAGCAGCCCCAGTCAAAGGGGTGAGCAGTACTTC. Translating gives CASSPSQRGEQYF.

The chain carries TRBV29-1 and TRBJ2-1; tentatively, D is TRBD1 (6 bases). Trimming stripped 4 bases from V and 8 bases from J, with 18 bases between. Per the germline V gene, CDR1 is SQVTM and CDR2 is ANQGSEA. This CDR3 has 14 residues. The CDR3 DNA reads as TGCAGCGTTGTTGGACATAGGGGGAAGGATGAGCAGTTCTTC. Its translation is CSVVGHRGKDEQFF.

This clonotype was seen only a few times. Here the CDR3 reads CASSPRDSATNEKLFF. The CDR3, as DNA: TGCGCCAGCAGCCCCCGGGACAGCGCAACTAATGAAAAACTGTTTTTT. This chain joins TRBV5-1 and TRBJ1-4, with TRBD1 identical over 7 bases. V shed 4 bases and J 0 bases; nucleotides not matched to a gene: 6. Germline V gives CDR1 SGHRS, CDR2 YFSETQ. There are 16 residues in the CDR3.

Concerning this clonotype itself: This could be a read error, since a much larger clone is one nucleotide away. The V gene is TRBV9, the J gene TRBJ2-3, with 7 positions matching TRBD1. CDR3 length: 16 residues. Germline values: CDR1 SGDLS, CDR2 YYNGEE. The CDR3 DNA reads TGTACCAGCAGCTATCATTACAGGGGTGGGACAGATACGCAGTATTTT. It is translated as CTSSYHYRGGTDTQYF.

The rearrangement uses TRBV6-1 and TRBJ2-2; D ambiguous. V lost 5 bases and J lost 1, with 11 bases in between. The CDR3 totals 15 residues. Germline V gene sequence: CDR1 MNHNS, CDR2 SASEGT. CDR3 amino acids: CASSQTLGNTGELFF. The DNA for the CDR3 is TGTGCCAGCAGTCAAACTTTGGGGAACACCGGGGAGCTGTTTTTT.

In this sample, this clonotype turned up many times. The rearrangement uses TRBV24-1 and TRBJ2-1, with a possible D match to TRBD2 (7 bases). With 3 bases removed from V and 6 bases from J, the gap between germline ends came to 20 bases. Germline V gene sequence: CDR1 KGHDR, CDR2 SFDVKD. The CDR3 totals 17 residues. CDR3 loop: CATSDTERGKGGNEQFF. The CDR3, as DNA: TGTGCCACCAGTGATACTGAGCGGGGTAAGGGGGGCAATGAGCAGTTCTTC.